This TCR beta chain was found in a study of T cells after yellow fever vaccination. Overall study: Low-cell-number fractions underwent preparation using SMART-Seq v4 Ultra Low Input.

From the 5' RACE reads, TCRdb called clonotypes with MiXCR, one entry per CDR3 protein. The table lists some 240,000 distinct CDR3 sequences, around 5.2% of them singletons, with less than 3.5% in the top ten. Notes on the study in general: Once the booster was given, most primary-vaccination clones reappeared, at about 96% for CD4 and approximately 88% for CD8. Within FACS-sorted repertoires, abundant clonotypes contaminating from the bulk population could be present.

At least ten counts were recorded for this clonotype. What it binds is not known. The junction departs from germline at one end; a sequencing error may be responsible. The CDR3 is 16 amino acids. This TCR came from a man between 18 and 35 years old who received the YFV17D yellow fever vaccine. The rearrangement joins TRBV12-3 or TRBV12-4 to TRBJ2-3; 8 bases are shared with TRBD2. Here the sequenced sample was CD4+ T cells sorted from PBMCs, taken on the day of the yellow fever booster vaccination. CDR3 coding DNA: TGTGCCAGCAGTCTCGGGGGGGCGGGGGGCACCGATACGCAGTATTTT. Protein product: CASSLGGAGGTDTQYF.